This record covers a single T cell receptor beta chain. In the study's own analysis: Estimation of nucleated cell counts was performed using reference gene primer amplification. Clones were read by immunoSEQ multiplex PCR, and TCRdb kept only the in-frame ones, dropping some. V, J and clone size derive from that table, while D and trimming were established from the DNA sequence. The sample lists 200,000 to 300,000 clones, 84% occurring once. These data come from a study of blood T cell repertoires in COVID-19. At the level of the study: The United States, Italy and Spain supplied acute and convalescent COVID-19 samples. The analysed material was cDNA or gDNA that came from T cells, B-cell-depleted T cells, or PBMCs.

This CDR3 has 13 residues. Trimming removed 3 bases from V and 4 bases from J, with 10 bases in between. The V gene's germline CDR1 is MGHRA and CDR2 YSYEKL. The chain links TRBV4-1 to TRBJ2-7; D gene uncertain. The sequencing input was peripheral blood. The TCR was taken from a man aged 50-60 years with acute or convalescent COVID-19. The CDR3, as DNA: TGCGCCAGCAGCCACATAGAAAATTACGAGCAGTACTTC. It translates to CASSHIENYEQYF.